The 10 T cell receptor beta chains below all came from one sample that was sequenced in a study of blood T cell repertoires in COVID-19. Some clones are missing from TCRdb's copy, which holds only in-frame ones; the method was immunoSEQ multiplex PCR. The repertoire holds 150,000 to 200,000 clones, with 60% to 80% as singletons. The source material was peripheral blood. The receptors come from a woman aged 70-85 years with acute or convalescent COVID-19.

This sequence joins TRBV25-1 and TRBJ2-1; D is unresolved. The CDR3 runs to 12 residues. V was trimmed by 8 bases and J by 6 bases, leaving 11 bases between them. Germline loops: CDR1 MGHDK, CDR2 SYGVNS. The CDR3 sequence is CASSTLFNEQFF. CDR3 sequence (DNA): TGTGCCAGCTCGACACTCTTCAATGAGCAGTTCTTC.

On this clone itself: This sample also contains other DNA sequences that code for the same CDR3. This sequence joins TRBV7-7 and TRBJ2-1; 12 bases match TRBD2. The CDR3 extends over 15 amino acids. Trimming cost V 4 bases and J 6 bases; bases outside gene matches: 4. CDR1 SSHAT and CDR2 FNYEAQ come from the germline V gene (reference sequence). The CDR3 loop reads CASSSGLAGVNEQFF. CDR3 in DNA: TGTGCCAGCAGCTCGGGACTAGCGGGCGTCAATGAGCAGTTCTTC.

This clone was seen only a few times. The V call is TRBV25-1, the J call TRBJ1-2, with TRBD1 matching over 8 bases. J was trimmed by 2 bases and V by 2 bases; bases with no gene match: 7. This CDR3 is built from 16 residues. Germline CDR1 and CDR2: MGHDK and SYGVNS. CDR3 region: CASSENSGTGNYGYTF. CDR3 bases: TGTGCCAGCAGTGAAAACTCCGGGACAGGCAACTATGGCTACACCTTC.

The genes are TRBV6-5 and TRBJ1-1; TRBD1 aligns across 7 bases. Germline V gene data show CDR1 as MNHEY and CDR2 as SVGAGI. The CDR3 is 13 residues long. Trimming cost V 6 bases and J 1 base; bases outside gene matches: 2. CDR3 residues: CASRQGWNTEAFF. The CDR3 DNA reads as TGTGCCAGCAGACAGGGGTGGAACACTGAAGCTTTCTTT.

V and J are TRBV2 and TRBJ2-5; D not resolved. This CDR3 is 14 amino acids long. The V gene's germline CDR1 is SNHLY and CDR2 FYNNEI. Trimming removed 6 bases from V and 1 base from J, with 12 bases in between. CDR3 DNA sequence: TGTGCCAGCAGCGACACCCGGATCCAAGAGACCCAGTACTTC. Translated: CASSDTRIQETQYF.

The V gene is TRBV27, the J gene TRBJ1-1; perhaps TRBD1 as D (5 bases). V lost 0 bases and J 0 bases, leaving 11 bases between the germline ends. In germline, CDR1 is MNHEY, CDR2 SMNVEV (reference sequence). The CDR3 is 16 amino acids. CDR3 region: CASSLSGQLMNTEAFF. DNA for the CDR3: TGTGCCAGCAGTTTATCCGGACAACTCATGAACACTGAAGCTTTCTTT.

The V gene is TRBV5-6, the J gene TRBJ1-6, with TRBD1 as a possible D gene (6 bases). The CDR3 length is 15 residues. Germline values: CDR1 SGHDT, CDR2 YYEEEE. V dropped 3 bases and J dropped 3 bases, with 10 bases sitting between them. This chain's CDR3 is CASSWIQGYNSPLHF. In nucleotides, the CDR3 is TGTGCCAGCAGCTGGATACAGGGCTATAATTCACCCCTCCACTTT.

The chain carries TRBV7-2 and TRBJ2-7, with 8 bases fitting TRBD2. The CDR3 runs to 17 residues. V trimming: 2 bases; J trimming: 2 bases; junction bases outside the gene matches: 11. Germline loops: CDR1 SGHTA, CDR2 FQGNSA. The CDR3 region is CASSLQRSSGSAYEQYF. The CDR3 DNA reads TGTGCCAGCAGCTTACAAAGATCGAGCGGGAGTGCCTACGAGCAGTACTTC.

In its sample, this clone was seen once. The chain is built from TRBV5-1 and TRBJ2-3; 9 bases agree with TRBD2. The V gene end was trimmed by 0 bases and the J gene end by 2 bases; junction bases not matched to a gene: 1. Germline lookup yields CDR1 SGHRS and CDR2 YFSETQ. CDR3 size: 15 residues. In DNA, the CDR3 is TGCGCCAGCAGCTTGGGCGGGAGGGACACAGATACGCAGTATTTT. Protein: CASSLGGRDTDTQYF.

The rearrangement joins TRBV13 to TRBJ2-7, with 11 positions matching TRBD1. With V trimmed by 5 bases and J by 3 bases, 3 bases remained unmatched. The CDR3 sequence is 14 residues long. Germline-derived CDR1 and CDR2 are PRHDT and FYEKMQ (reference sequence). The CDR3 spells CASSTGTGGYEQYF. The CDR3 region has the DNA TGTGCCAGCAGCACCGGGACAGGGGGCTACGAGCAGTACTTC.